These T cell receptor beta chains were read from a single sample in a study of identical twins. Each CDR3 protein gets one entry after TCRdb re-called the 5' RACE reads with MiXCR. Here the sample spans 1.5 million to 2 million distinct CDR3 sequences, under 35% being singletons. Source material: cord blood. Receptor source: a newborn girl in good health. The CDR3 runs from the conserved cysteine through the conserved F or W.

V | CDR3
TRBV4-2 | CASSQVGGARNSPLHF
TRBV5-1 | CASSGAQANTEAFF
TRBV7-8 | CASSLGQYSRNQPQHF
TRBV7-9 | CASSPLSGSTYNEQYF
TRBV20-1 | CSASGTVNEKLFF
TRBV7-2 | CASSSTGATEAFF
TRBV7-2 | CASSLAPQLNQPQHF
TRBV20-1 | CSARDRGELAGNTIYF
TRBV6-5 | CASSYSFGAPSRSPLHF
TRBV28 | CASSLWQPFWGYTF
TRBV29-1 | CSVLGEGRDTQYF
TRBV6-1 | CASSEEARLVEQYF
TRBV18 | CASSPADRGGSFYEQYF
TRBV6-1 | CASSLVLGTQYF
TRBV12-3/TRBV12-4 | CASSFKRGSSYEQYF
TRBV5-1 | CASSLRQGENYYYEQFF
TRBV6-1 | CASSNQLAGGSYEQYF
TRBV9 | CASSPRDAGATNEKLFF
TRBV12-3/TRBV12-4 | CASRVTGWEQYF
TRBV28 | CASSLWGGGQDTQYF
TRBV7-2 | CASSLGGVPWKYF
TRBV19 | CASSLTSRGYTF
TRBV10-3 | CATSWTGDTEAFF
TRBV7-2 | CASSSELAGGRIQYF
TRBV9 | CASSVVVAGELFF
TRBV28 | CASEGVTYEQYF
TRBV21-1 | CASSKRGQGEQFF
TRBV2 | CASSGDRGITGELFF
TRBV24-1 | CATSDRQGAYEQYF
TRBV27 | CASRGGGTEALF
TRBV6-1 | CASSELWGAHYGYTF
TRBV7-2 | CASSTPGGLETQYF
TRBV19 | CASSALSGSLANTEAFF
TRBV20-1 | CSAKSPSSPYEQYF
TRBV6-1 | CASSESAWSSYGQYF
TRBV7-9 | CASSLAHLSGVYERYF
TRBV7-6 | CASSLKLNPYNEQFF
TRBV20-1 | CSASATSGEQETQYF
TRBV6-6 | CASRHRDYGYTF
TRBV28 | CASSPPPEGRRGSLNEQFF
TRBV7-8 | CASIRLAKETQYF
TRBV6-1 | CASRASTMEYF
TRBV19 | CASSIEGANTGELFF
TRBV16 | CASSQWDRAQETQYF
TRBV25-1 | CASSEYDARSPPHF
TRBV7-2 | CASSQSPGTSPELFF
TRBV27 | CATSSSTKGGTEAFF
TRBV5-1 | CASSLTGGFNQPQHF
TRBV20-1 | CSAPGRALYGYTF
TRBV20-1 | CSASARFRQAPYNEQFF
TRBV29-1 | CSVIPGQGTEQYF
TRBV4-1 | CASSQETGGDETQYF
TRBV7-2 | CASSLDSGRPYNEQFF